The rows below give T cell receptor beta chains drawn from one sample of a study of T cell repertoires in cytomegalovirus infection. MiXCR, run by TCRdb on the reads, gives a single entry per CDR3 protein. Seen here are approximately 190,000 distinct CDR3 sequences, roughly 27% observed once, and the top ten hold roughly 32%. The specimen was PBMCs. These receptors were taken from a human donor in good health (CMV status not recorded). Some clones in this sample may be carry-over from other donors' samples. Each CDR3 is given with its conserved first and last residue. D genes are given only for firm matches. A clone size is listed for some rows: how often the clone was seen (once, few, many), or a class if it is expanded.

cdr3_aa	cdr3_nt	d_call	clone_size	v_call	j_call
CASSPRQGSPQHF	TGTGCCAGCAGCCCCAGGCAGGGGTCGCCCCAGCATTTT	.	many	TRBV7-2	TRBJ1-5
CASSSTGGNGYTF	TGTGCCAGCAGTTCGACAGGGGGCAATGGCTACACCTTC	TRBD1	.	TRBV6-5	TRBJ1-2
CASSLRQGNYNEQFF	TGTGCCAGCAGCTTAAGACAGGGAAACTACAATGAGCAGTTCTTC	TRBD1	.	TRBV7-2	TRBJ2-1
CSASLAGFNNEQFF	TGCAGTGCTAGCCTAGCGGGGTTCAACAATGAGCAGTTCTTC	TRBD2	few	TRBV20-1	TRBJ2-1
CASSSTGSAEAFF	TGTGCCAGCAGTTCAACAGGGTCGGCTGAAGCTTTCTTT	.	.	TRBV12-3/TRBV12-4	TRBJ1-1
CASSLEGVNEQFF	TGCGCCAGCAGCTTGGAAGGGGTCAATGAGCAGTTCTTC	.	.	TRBV5-1	TRBJ2-1
CASSTRQSRNEQFF	TGTGCCAGTAGTACTAGACAATCAAGGAATGAGCAGTTCTTC	.	.	TRBV19	TRBJ2-1
CASSIDPRIPNEQFF	TGTGCCAGTAGTATAGATCCCAGGATTCCTAATGAGCAGTTCTTC	.	few	TRBV19	TRBJ2-1
CASSLGTGGLYEQYF	TGTGCCAGCAGCCTAGGGACAGGGGGACTCTACGAGCAGTACTTC	TRBD1	.	TRBV7-9	TRBJ2-7
CASMDTGNYGYTF	TGTGCCAGTATGGATACGGGGAACTATGGCTACACCTTC	.	.	TRBV19	TRBJ1-2
CASSLGYTDTGELFF	TGTGCCAGCAGCTTAGGGTACACAGACACCGGGGAGCTGTTTTTT	.	few	TRBV7-2	TRBJ2-2
CSVTFLTGGRTEAFF	TGCAGCGTAACATTCCTGACAGGGGGGAGGACTGAAGCTTTCTTT	TRBD1	.	TRBV29-1	TRBJ1-1
CASSSDRGVTEAFF	TGTGCCAGCAGCTCCGACAGGGGGGTGACTGAAGCTTTCTTT	TRBD1	.	TRBV11-1	TRBJ1-1
CASSYLLRTGSRSGANVLTF	TGTGCCAGCAGCTACTTACTTCGGACAGGGAGTCGTTCTGGGGCCAACGTCCTGACTTTC	TRBD1	.	TRBV7-9	TRBJ2-6
CASRLDRGVSGYTF	TGTGCCAGCAGACTGGACAGGGGGGTCTCAGGCTACACCTTC	TRBD1	.	TRBV2	TRBJ1-2
CASSYINTEAFF	TGTGCCAGCAGTTATATAAACACTGAAGCTTTCTTT	.	.	TRBV6-6	TRBJ1-1
CASSSYQVGGVRPQYF	TGTGCCAGCAGCTCCTACCAGGTGGGGGGAGTGCGGCCCCAGTACTTC	.	many	TRBV7-6	TRBJ2-5
CASGLGTGGNYGYTF	TGTGCTAGTGGTTTAGGGACAGGGGGCAACTATGGCTACACCTTC	TRBD1	.	TRBV12-5	TRBJ1-2
CASRLELTTTVEQFF	TGTGCCAGCAGATTGGAACTTACTACCACCGTTGAGCAGTTCTTC	.	.	TRBV5-4	TRBJ2-1
CASSLTRDGDLSAFF	TGTGCCAGCAGTCTCACCCGGGACGGGGACTTGAGTGCTTTCTTT	.	.	TRBV12-3/TRBV12-4	TRBJ1-1
CASSNSGQGFNSPLHF	TGTGCCAGCAGTAATTCGGGACAGGGATTTAATTCACCCCTCCACTTT	TRBD1	.	TRBV27	TRBJ1-6
CASSRSGASTDTQYF	TGTGCCAGCAGCCGGAGCGGGGCTAGCACAGATACGCAGTATTTT	TRBD2	many	TRBV7-2	TRBJ2-3